The rows below give T cell receptor beta chains drawn from one sample of a study of T cells in Graves' hyperthyroidism and ophthalmopathy. TCRdb reprocessed the multiplex PCR reads with MiXCR, giving one entry per CDR3 protein. Among about 480,000 distinct CDR3 sequences listed, roughly an eighth were seen once. Sequences were obtained from blood. The receptors originated from a woman aged 18-29 years with Graves' hyperthyroidism. Each CDR3 is given with its conserved first and last residue. The order of the fields is J gene, D gene, clone size, V gene, CDR3 length, CDR3 protein. The D gene is left open where the match is weak. Rows give clone size only sometimes, using once, few, many, or a class for an expanded clone.

TRBJ2-1 TRBD1 many TRBV15 16 CATSLPVGTGSSEQFF
TRBJ1-1 TRBD1 . TRBV27 17 CASTPGQGPPSNTEAFF
TRBJ2-1 . many TRBV11-3 17 CASSLGEWGVASNEQFF
TRBJ2-1 TRBD2 many TRBV3-1 14 CASTGTSAYNEQFF
TRBJ2-5 . many TRBV19 12 CASSIMGETQYF
TRBJ1-1 TRBD1 many TRBV6-5 16 CASSSGTGGLNTEAFF
TRBJ1-2 . few TRBV13 18 CASSPRGVNRASDDGYTF
TRBJ2-2 . few TRBV14 15 CASSQSSGNTGELFF
TRBJ2-1 . many TRBV30 11 CAWRRKLVWFF
TRBJ1-2 . . TRBV27 13 CASSSAGTYGYTF
TRBJ2-1 TRBD2 many TRBV24-1 16 CATSHKRDHAYNEQFF
TRBJ2-2 TRBD2 many TRBV24-1 17 CATTPGLAGGQTGELFF
TRBJ1-1 . many TRBV9 15 CASSVGGQPNTEAFF
TRBJ2-3 . many TRBV2 21 CASSETGDHSGPRWGTDTQYF
TRBJ1-6 TRBD1 many TRBV3-1 17 CASSQDYGTGQHSPLHF
TRBJ2-3 TRBD2 few TRBV24-1 15 CATSGTGGGTDTQYF
TRBJ2-7 . few TRBV3-1 14 CASSQVDGRHEQYF
TRBJ1-1 . many TRBV12-3/TRBV12-4 14 CASSPVGGYTEAFF
TRBJ2-7 TRBD1 few TRBV9 14 CASSVGGTGPEQYF
TRBJ2-3 TRBD2 many TRBV12-3/TRBV12-4 16 CASSQRTSGTTDTQYF
TRBJ2-6 . . TRBV5-5 21 CASSFTARKLPDTSGANVLTF
TRBJ2-3 TRBD2 few TRBV4-1 19 CASSQDGTRTSGRADTQYF
TRBJ1-2 . many TRBV9 13 CASSKTEIYGYTF
TRBJ1-3 . . TRBV7-8 17 CASSLDPTTPSGNTIYF
TRBJ2-7 . . TRBV3-1 16 CASSQVPGLSLGEQYF
TRBJ2-2 TRBD2 . TRBV7-9 18 CASSPILLAGARTGELFF
TRBJ1-1 TRBD1 many TRBV19 18 CASSIDAPTGWGNTEAFF
TRBJ2-1 TRBD2 many TRBV2 15 CASRPTSGSGYEQFF
TRBJ2-7 TRBD1 . TRBV9 15 CASSVGGTGLYEQYF
TRBJ1-6 . many TRBV20-1 14 CSARRSQSNSPLHF
TRBJ1-6 TRBD1 many TRBV20-1 15 CSAVGQGAYNSPLHF
TRBJ1-1 . many TRBV9 14 CASSVDPTSSEAFF
TRBJ2-7 . many TRBV3-1 12 CASSQDPLEQYF
TRBJ2-5 . few TRBV10-3 14 CAISESTGEETQYF
TRBJ2-1 . . TRBV9 16 CASSVEPSASYNEQFF
TRBJ2-2 . many TRBV12-3/TRBV12-4 17 CASSLGGTLPVTGELFF
TRBJ2-1 . . TRBV2 15 CASGSITSSHNEQFF
TRBJ1-2 TRBD1 many TRBV24-1 14 CATSTPGQGYGYTF
TRBJ1-4 TRBD1 few TRBV27 15 CASRLDRNPNEKLFF
TRBJ2-3 TRBD2 many TRBV29-1 18 CSVDGLAGVVYRTDTQYF
TRBJ1-1 . few TRBV6-2/TRBV6-3 11 CASGANTEAFF
TRBJ2-7 TRBD1 . TRBV3-1 16 CASSQTGQRNAYEQYF
TRBJ2-7 . many TRBV6-1 15 CASSEVAASSYEQYF
TRBJ2-1 TRBD1 many TRBV11-3 15 CASSRQDRGRNEQFF
TRBJ2-3 . many TRBV28 14 CASSQPTRTDTQYF
TRBJ2-1 TRBD1 few TRBV5-1 16 CASSLGDRGLYNEQFF
TRBJ2-3 . many TRBV15 12 CATSELADTQYF
TRBJ1-1 . few TRBV6-6 15 CASSYSGALNTEAFF
TRBJ2-1 . many TRBV12-5 13 CASGSDTYNEQFF
TRBJ1-6 . many TRBV3-1 15 CASSQGKGRNSPLHF
TRBJ2-1 . few TRBV5-1 16 CASSSSGLVTIDEQFF
TRBJ2-1 . many TRBV12-5 13 CASGLDGHPEQFF
TRBJ1-5 . many TRBV7-2 13 CASSFQDRQPQHF
TRBJ2-2 . many TRBV12-5 16 CASGDGTAANTGELFF